This T cell receptor beta chain stems from a study of CD8+ T cells in alopecia areata. Study-level background: Each day, treated patients took oral tofacitinib twice, at 5 to 10 mg per dose.

Noted treatment: oral pan-JAK inhibitor, 5-10 mg twice daily. Sequencing templates came from extracted RNA that was reverse transcribed into cDNA. Sequencing was performed with immunoSEQ multiplex PCR; in TCRdb, only in-frame clones are kept and a portion is missing. This table holds 110,000 to 150,000 clones, about 86% found once. Overall study results and limits: Clonality in lesional scalp, especially alopecia totalis/universalis, exceeded that of normal scalp.

In the case of this clone: The target antigen is unknown.

V lost 4 bases, J lost 1 base, and 16 bases lay in between. The CDR3 runs to 15 residues. The germline V gene has CDR1 SQVTM and CDR2 ANQGSEA. The sample was CD8+ T cells sorted from blood, taken at week 4, from a patient treated with tofacitinib. This TCR was recovered from a human donor with alopecia areata. The chain couples TRBV29-1 to TRBJ1-1; the D gene is possibly TRBD1 (6 bases). The DNA for the CDR3 is TGCAGCGTTGTAGAAGTGGGACAAGAGAACACTGAAGCTTTCTTT. It specifies CSVVEVGQENTEAFF.